Presented here are 13 T cell receptor beta chains from one specimen sequenced in a study of blood T cells in healthy people across ages. The use of a sample-barcoded 5' primer and a J-beta primer mix characterized a second PCR of roughly 6 to 11 cycles. Using its own MiXCR run on the 5' RACE reads, TCRdb lists one record per CDR3 protein. Here the sample spans about 1,500,000 distinct CDR3 sequences, roughly 45% being singletons. The material sequenced was blood. These receptors were taken from a woman between 18 and 30 years old in good health.

The CDR3 is CASSLIGSGINEQFF. Written as DNA, the CDR3 is TGCGCCAGCAGCTTGATCGGGTCTGGTATCAATGAGCAGTTCTTC. The rearrangement joins TRBV5-1 to TRBJ2-1; D is undetermined. The CDR3 totals 15 residues. Trimming cost V 1 base and J 6 bases, with 14 bases left between them. Germline CDR1 is SGHRS and CDR2 is YFSETQ.

V gene TRBV11-2 combines with J gene TRBJ2-3; TRBD2 is a possible D gene (6 bases). V was trimmed by 3 bases and J by 0 bases, leaving 10 bases between them. This CDR3 contains 15 residues. CDR1 is SGHAT, CDR2 FQNNGV, per germline. The CDR3 nucleotides are TGTGCCAGCAGCTTCCTAGCGACTAGCACAGATACGCAGTATTTT. Encoded protein: CASSFLATSTDTQYF.

This clonotype was seen a handful of times. CDR3 nucleotides: TGTGCCAGCAGCCGACGGACAGGAGGTTATGGCTACACCTTC. Translation gives CASSRRTGGYGYTF. This chain links TRBV12-3 or TRBV12-4 with TRBJ1-2, with TRBD1 matching 7 bases. J lost 5 bases, V lost 6 bases, and 9 bases had no gene match. The CDR3 consists of 14 residues.

V gene TRBV27 combines with J gene TRBJ2-5, with a weak D call TRBD1 (6 bases). The closer fit of TRBJ2-7 to the DNA end suggests the J call may be wrong. The CDR3 sequence is 13 residues long. Germline-derived CDR1 and CDR2 are MNHEY and SMNVEV (reference sequence). CDR3 in DNA: TGTGCCAGCAGTCCGGGACACAACTACGAGCAGTACTTC. Amino acids: CASSPGHNYEQYF.

In this sample, this clonotype turned up a few times. This rearrangement joins TRBV2 to TRBJ2-1; 8 nucleotides line up with TRBD1. The germline V gene has CDR1 SNHLY and CDR2 FYNNEI. The J segment lost 8 bases and the V segment lost 5 bases, leaving 8 bases of the junction unmatched. CDR3 length equals 14 residues. The CDR3 here is CASSKDRAQDEQFF. CDR3 coding DNA: TGTGCCAGCAGTAAGGACAGGGCCCAGGATGAGCAGTTCTTC.

This clonotype showed up just a few times. V gene TRBV2 combines with J gene TRBJ2-7; TRBD2 matches at 7 bases. The CDR3 has 14 residues. V trimming: 6 bases; J trimming: 1 base; junction bases outside the gene matches: 6. Germline V gives CDR1 SNHLY, CDR2 FYNNEI. The CDR3 loop reads CASRQQGGSYEQYF. In nucleotides, the CDR3 is TGTGCCAGCAGGCAGCAGGGAGGGTCCTACGAGCAGTACTTC. Combining the CDR3 with reference TRBV2 and TRBJ2-7 gives the whole variable domain EPEVTQTPSHQVTQMGQEVILRCVPISNHLYFYWYRQILGQKVEFLVSFYNNEISEKSEIFDDQFSVERPDGSNFTLKIRSTKLEDSAMYFCASRQQGGSYEQYFGPGTRLTVT.

The CDR3 coding sequence is TGTGCCAGCAGCCAAGATATTTCCCTTGGTCGGAGCGGCGTGGATCGGGAGCTGTTTTTT. Encoded protein: CASSQDISLGRSGVDRELFF. The chain recombines TRBV3-1 with TRBJ2-2; tentatively, D is TRBD2 (5 bases). Germline V gives CDR1 LGHDT, CDR2 YNNKEL (reference sequence). V lost 0 bases and J 9 bases, leaving 29 bases between the germline ends. This CDR3 is 20 amino acids long.

The V call is TRBV5-1, the J call TRBJ1-2, with no clear D. Trimming stripped 0 bases from V and 4 bases from J, with 19 bases between. This CDR3 has 17 residues. Germline V gene sequence: CDR1 SGHRS, CDR2 YFSETQ. The CDR3: CASSLGGSESSSYGYTF. As DNA, the CDR3 is TGCGCCAGCAGCTTGGGGGGTTCAGAGAGTTCGAGCTATGGCTACACCTTC.

This clonotype has just one count. The chain recombines TRBV9 with TRBJ2-2; D may be TRBD2 (5 bases). Germline loops: CDR1 SGDLS, CDR2 YYNGEE. The length of the CDR3 is 17 residues. Trimming removed 4 bases at V and 1 base at J, with 17 bases between. CDR3 DNA: TGTGCCAGCAGCTCACTTGGAGAGGGCTTGAACACCGGGGAGCTGTTTTTT. This codes for CASSSLGEGLNTGELFF.

This clonotype showed up just a few times. V usage is TRBV5-1 and J usage is TRBJ2-6; 7 nucleotides agree with TRBD1. The CDR3 loop spans 14 amino acids. Germline-derived CDR1 and CDR2 are SGHRS and YFSETQ. V gave up 7 bases and J gave up 2 bases; unmatched junction bases: 3. CDR3 amino acids: CASSTGPGANVLTF. CDR3 DNA sequence: TGCGCCAGCTCGACAGGGCCTGGGGCCAACGTCCTGACTTTC.

Remarks on this clonotype: Germline and junction disagree at one end, which may indicate a read error. The V and J genes are TRBV27 and TRBJ1-2, with D perhaps matching TRBD1 (6 bases). The CDR3 totals 15 residues. Germline CDR1 and CDR2: MNHEY and SMNVEV (reference sequence). The CDR3 DNA follows: TGTGCCAGCAGTTTAGGGGGCGCAAATGACTACGGCTACACCTTC. Translated, it gives CASSLGGANDYGYTF.

This clonotype was found once. The V and J genes are TRBV7-9 and TRBJ2-5, with TRBD1 matching 7 bases. The CDR3 runs to 17 residues. Losses at the gene ends were 4 bases for V and 5 bases for J; bases not matched to a gene: 16. The germline V gene encodes CDR1 SEHNR and CDR2 FQNEAQ (reference sequence). In nucleotides, the CDR3 is TGTGCCAGCAGCTCCCCCCAACAGGGGTTCAGGCAGGAGACCCAGTACTTC. This encodes CASSSPQQGFRQETQYF.

This clonotype was seen a handful of times. This chain uses TRBV18 with TRBJ1-2; D might be TRBD1 (6 bases). This CDR3 spans 14 amino acids. Per the germline V gene, CDR1 is KGHSH and CDR2 is LQKENI. Trimming pared 3 bases from V and 10 bases from J, leaving 18 bases between. CDR3 nucleotide sequence: TGTGCCAGCTCACCTATGGACAGCCGGGGTACCTACACCTTC. It encodes CASSPMDSRGTYTF.